These 32 T cell receptor beta chains came from one sample sequenced in a study of tumour-infiltrating T cells in Burkitt lymphoma (dated by TCRdb to between 2020 and 2021). The library was generated by the immunoSEQ multiplex PCR assay. The immuneACCESS repertoire file appears here via TCRdb, limited to in-frame rearrangements. These files lack a portion of the clones; in checked studies, under half of the deficit traces to unresolved V genes, and the cause of the others is not known. The table for this sample lists around 46,000 clones; roughly 30% of them were counted only once. The top ten constitute around 2.9% of the sample. Sequencing input: tumor tissue. The receptor source for this set is a human donor with Burkitt lymphoma.

The chain links TRBV6-6 to TRBJ1-4; D possibly corresponds to TRBD1 (6 bases). V lost 4 bases, J lost 3 bases, and 15 bases lay in between. The CDR3 is 16 amino acids. Germline V gene data show CDR1 as MNHNY and CDR2 as SVGAGI (reference sequence). For the CDR3, the DNA is TGTGCCAGCAGTTCCACGACCCGACAGGCTAATGAAAAACTGTTTTTT. Protein: CASSSTTRQANEKLFF.

This clone appeared a few times. The chain employs TRBV13 and TRBJ2-5; D is possibly TRBD2 (6 bases). CDR3 length: 15 residues. V gave up 5 bases and J gave up 1 base, with 14 bases separating them. Germline CDR1 and CDR2: PRHDT and FYEKMQ (reference sequence). CDR3 region: CASSPPGLSQETQYF. CDR3 sequence (DNA): TGTGCCAGCAGCCCCCCGGGACTTAGCCAAGAGACCCAGTACTTC.

There are a few counts of this clone. This chain connects TRBV4-3 to TRBJ2-2; no definite D call. In germline, CDR1 is LGHNA, CDR2 YSLEER. The CDR3 is made up of 13 amino acids. Trimming pared 3 bases from V and 6 bases from J, leaving 8 bases between. Written as DNA, the CDR3 is TGCGCCAGCAGCCAGGGAAGAGCCGGGGAGCTGTTTTTT. It translates to CASSQGRAGELFF.

This clone was detected only a few times. The chain has TRBV25-1 and TRBJ1-1; D is uncertain. Trimming took off 4 bases at V and 6 bases at J, with 3 bases between the two ends. Per germline, CDR1 MGHDK and CDR2 SYGVNS. The CDR3 totals 10 residues. Here the CDR3 DNA reads TGTGCCAGCAGTGTCCCTGAAGCTTTCTTT. Its translation is CASSVPEAFF.

J is TRBJ1-5 and V is TRBV6-6; D is ambiguous. CDR1 is MNHNY and CDR2 is SVGAGI in the germline V gene (reference sequence). The CDR3 runs 13 residues. The V gene lost 1 base and the J gene lost 9 bases, with 10 bases spanning the gap. For the CDR3, the DNA is TGTGCCAGCAGTTACTTGCTTGATGGGCCCCAGCATTTT. This sequence encodes CASSYLLDGPQHF.

The chain joins TRBV5-1 to TRBJ2-2, with a possible D match to TRBD2 (6 bases). CDR3 size: 14 residues. Trimming removed 0 bases at V and 5 bases at J, with 8 bases between. Germline values: CDR1 SGHRS, CDR2 YFSETQ. For the CDR3, the DNA is TGCGCCAGCAGCTTGGATGGGGGGACCGGGGAGCTGTTTTTT. Its translation is CASSLDGGTGELFF.

This clone has more than one count but fewer than ten. The rearrangement uses TRBV10-3 and TRBJ2-2; no clear D gene. CDR1 is ENHRY, CDR2 SYGVKD, per germline. The CDR3 is 13 amino acids. V lost 7 bases and J lost 1, with 7 bases in between. CDR3 sequence reads: CAINAVNTGELFF. Here the CDR3 DNA reads TGTGCCATCAACGCGGTGAACACCGGGGAGCTGTTTTTT.

This clone occurred a few times. CDR3 DNA: TGTGCCAGCAGCGGCCGGGACAGGGAGATTTATGGCTACACCTTC. Its protein is CASSGRDREIYGYTF. The chain employs TRBV9 and TRBJ1-2; TRBD1 aligns across 9 bases. The germline V gene encodes CDR1 SGDLS and CDR2 YYNGEE. Trimming took 3 bases from V and 5 from J; bases not matched to a gene: 8. The CDR3 spans 15 residues.

This clone was seen more than once but under ten times. This rearrangement joins TRBV25-1 to TRBJ2-3; a weak D match, TRBD2 (5 bases). V lost 4 bases, J lost 2 bases, and 7 bases lay in between. The germline V gene encodes CDR1 MGHDK and CDR2 SYGVNS. There are 13 residues in the CDR3. In nucleotides, the CDR3 is TGTGCCAGCAGTGCGGACTCCACAGATACGCAGTATTTT. Amino acid sequence: CASSADSTDTQYF.

This chain joins TRBV2 and TRBJ1-3; D unresolved. V lost 6 bases and J 1 base, leaving 16 bases between the germline ends. Germline V gene lookup returns CDR1 SNHLY and CDR2 FYNNEI. The CDR3 sequence is 16 residues long. The CDR3 DNA reads as TGTGCCAGCAGAGCCGGCGGGAGTGGGTCTGGAAACACCATATATTTT. This sequence encodes CASRAGGSGSGNTIYF.

The chain joins TRBV5-1 to TRBJ2-5; 11 bases fit TRBD2. Looked up from germline, CDR1 is SGHRS and CDR2 is YFSETQ. This CDR3 is 18 amino acids long. Trimming took 4 bases from V and 0 from J; bases not matched to a gene: 11. The CDR3 DNA follows: TGCGCCAGCAGCAAAGGAGGGGCTAGCGGGGGGTACCAAGAGACCCAGTACTTC. Amino acid sequence: CASSKGGASGGYQETQYF.

This clone was recorded a few times. The chain employs TRBV6-5 and TRBJ1-2; D remains unclear. Between the trimmed V and J ends, which lost 1 base and 4 bases, there was a span of 13 bases. This CDR3 comprises 15 residues. The germline CDR1 and CDR2 sequences are MNHEY and SVGAGI. The CDR3 is CASSYFLGEGYGYTF. Here the CDR3 DNA reads TGTGCCAGCAGTTACTTTCTTGGGGAAGGCTATGGCTACACCTTC.

V is TRBV5-1 and J is TRBJ1-4; TRBD1 might be the D (6 bases). Germline CDR1 and CDR2: SGHRS and YFSETQ. The CDR3 loop spans 17 amino acids. Trimming shortened V by 1 base and J by 0 bases, and 13 bases separated the two germline ends. The CDR3 loop is CASSLRGGIATNEKLFF. CDR3 in DNA: TGCGCCAGCAGCTTGAGGGGGGGTATTGCAACTAATGAAAAACTGTTTTTT.

Only a few counts were recorded for this clone. V usage is TRBV27 and J usage is TRBJ1-6, with D uncertain. Germline V gene data show CDR1 as MNHEY and CDR2 as SMNVEV (reference sequence). The CDR3 is 13 residues long. The germline V and J ends were trimmed by 3 bases and 13 bases, with 13 bases remaining between them. CDR3 protein: CASSLEDRQPLHF. CDR3 DNA: TGTGCCAGCAGTTTGGAGGACCGCCAGCCCCTCCACTTT.

The chain joins TRBV4-3 to TRBJ1-4; D is unresolved. The CDR3 is 17 residues long. CDR1 LGHNA and CDR2 YSLEER come from the germline V gene. Trimming took 0 bases from V and 7 from J, leaving 18 bases between them. The CDR3 spells CASSQDSFPGRSEKLFF. CDR3 nucleotide sequence: TGCGCCAGCAGCCAAGACTCGTTCCCGGGTAGGAGTGAAAAACTGTTTTTT.

The chain carries TRBV19 and TRBJ1-6, with D uncertain. Germline V CDR1 and CDR2: LNHDA, SQIVND (reference sequence). The CDR3 contains 14 residues. Trimming removed 5 bases at V and 5 bases at J, with 10 bases between. The CDR3 loop reads CASSPTVDNSPLHF. The CDR3 DNA is TGTGCCAGTAGTCCGACGGTAGATAATTCACCCCTCCACTTT. The full variable domain, in which reference TRBV19 and TRBJ1-6 provide the parts outside the CDR3, is DGGITQSPKYLFRKEGQNVTLSCEQNLNHDAMYWYRQDPGQGLRLIYYSQIVNDFQKGDIAEGYSVSREKKESFPLTVTSAQKNPTAFYLCASSPTVDNSPLHFGNGTRLTVT.

This clone was seen only a few times. The gene calls are TRBV25-1 and TRBJ2-1; TRBD2 matches 12 bases. V gave up 4 bases and J gave up 9 bases; unmatched junction bases: 7. The CDR3 totals 15 residues. Germline V gene lookup returns CDR1 MGHDK and CDR2 SYGVNS. The CDR3 coding sequence is TGTGCCAGCAGTGCCATACTAGCGGGGGGTACTGAGCAGTTCTTC. Residues: CASSAILAGGTEQFF.

The chain joins TRBV5-1 to TRBJ1-2; 12 nucleotides line up with TRBD1. J was trimmed by 8 bases and V by 0 bases; bases with no gene match: 8. The CDR3 extends over 16 amino acids. CDR1 and CDR2 from the germline V gene are SGHRS and YFSETQ. CDR3 in amino acids: CASSLGGDRGQGGYTF. CDR3 in DNA: TGCGCCAGCAGCTTGGGAGGGGACAGGGGGCAAGGCGGCTACACCTTC.

This clone was detected only a few times. The V call is TRBV7-8, the J call TRBJ1-1, with D unresolved. The germline V and J ends were trimmed by 5 bases and 4 bases, with 11 bases remaining between them. Germline loops: CDR1 SGHVS, CDR2 FQNEAQ. CDR3 size: 13 residues. As DNA, the CDR3 is TGTGCCAGCAGCCCTAGGCGGGCCACTGAAGCTTTCTTT. Translation: CASSPRRATEAFF.

A few counts support this clone. The CDR3 DNA follows: TGTGCCAGCAGTATAACCGGGACAGGGACCTTAGCTTTCTTT. It specifies CASSITGTGTLAFF. The chain has TRBV27 and TRBJ1-1, with 9 bases aligning to TRBD1. This CDR3 has 14 amino acids. CDR1 is MNHEY and CDR2 is SMNVEV in the germline V gene (reference sequence). J gave up 10 bases and V 5 bases, and 11 bases lay outside the gene matches.

This clone was seen a handful of times. The rearrangement joins TRBV6-6 to TRBJ2-1, with 9 bases that match TRBD2. Germline V gene lookup returns CDR1 MNHNY and CDR2 SVGAGI (reference sequence). The length of the CDR3 is 14 residues. Unmatched junction bases numbered 10, after V lost 2 bases and J lost 14 bases. CDR3 protein: CASSYGGGEGVEFF. DNA for the CDR3: TGTGCCAGCAGTTACGGCGGGGGGGAGGGTGTGGAGTTCTTC.

V gene TRBV7-2 combines with J gene TRBJ2-7, with D hard to call. V lost 2 bases, J lost 2 bases, and 4 bases lay in between. The CDR3 totals 12 residues. Germline V gene lookup returns CDR1 SGHTA and CDR2 FQGNSA. The CDR3 DNA is TGTGCCAGCAGCTTAATCCCCTACGAGCAGTACTTC. This encodes CASSLIPYEQYF.

This clone was picked up a small number of times. The V call is TRBV5-6, the J call TRBJ2-1; tentative D call: TRBD1 (6 bases). Per the germline V gene, CDR1 is SGHDT and CDR2 is YYEEEE. CDR3 length: 13 residues. The V end was cut by 4 bases, the J end by 3 bases, with 8 bases between. As DNA, the CDR3 is TGTGCCAGCAGCGAGGACAGCTACAATGAGCAGTTCTTC. Its protein is CASSEDSYNEQFF.

The chain recombines TRBV4-1 with TRBJ2-7, with 10 bases fitting TRBD2. The germline gives CDR1 MGHRA, CDR2 YSYEKL. The V segment lost 5 bases and the J segment 1 base; nucleotides outside the gene matches: 14. This CDR3 is 18 amino acids long. Written as DNA, the CDR3 is TGCGCCAGCAGCATTCTCCCCGGGACTAGCGATCCGTCCTACGAGCAGTACTTC. Protein product: CASSILPGTSDPSYEQYF.

The rearrangement links TRBV5-1 to TRBJ1-5, with D hard to call. The germline V gene encodes CDR1 SGHRS and CDR2 YFSETQ. V was clipped by 0 bases and J by 3 bases, with 7 bases between them. CDR3 length: 14 residues. CDR3 sequence: CASSLGGINQPQHF. As DNA, the CDR3 is TGCGCCAGCAGCTTGGGCGGAATCAATCAGCCCCAGCATTTT. Complete variable domain (other parts from reference TRBV5-1 and TRBJ1-5): KAGVTQTPRYLIKTRGQQVTLSCSPISGHRSVSWYQQTPGQGLQFLFEYFSETQRNKGNFPGRFSGRQFSNSRSEMNVSTLELGDSALYLCASSLGGINQPQHFGDGTRLSIL.

The table lists this clone with a few counts. The chain combines TRBV5-1 with TRBJ2-5; 8 bases fit TRBD2. CDR3 size: 13 residues. From germline, CDR1 is SGHRS and CDR2 YFSETQ. The ends lost 5 bases at V and 4 bases at J; junction bases unmatched: 4. The CDR3 sequence is CASRPGTRETQYF. DNA of the CDR3: TGCGCCAGCAGGCCCGGGACTAGAGAGACCCAGTACTTC.

This clone came up a few times. This chain links TRBV27 with TRBJ1-5, with 7 bases identical to TRBD1. Germline V gene lookup returns CDR1 MNHEY and CDR2 SMNVEV (reference sequence). V trimming: 3 bases; J trimming: 9 bases; junction bases outside the gene matches: 5. The CDR3 is 13 residues long. The chain's CDR3 is CASSFDRERPQHF. CDR3 in DNA: TGTGCCAGCAGTTTTGACAGGGAGCGGCCCCAGCATTTT.

This chain connects TRBV5-4 to TRBJ1-4; TRBD1 is a possible D gene (5 bases). The V gene lost 0 bases and the J gene lost 2 bases, with 8 bases spanning the gap. Germline loops: CDR1 SGHNT, CDR2 YYREEE (reference sequence). The CDR3 is 15 residues long. The CDR3 nucleotides are TGTGCCAGCAGCTTGGGGGGGTTCACTAATGAAAAACTGTTTTTT. It encodes CASSLGGFTNEKLFF. Filled out from reference TRBV5-4 and TRBJ1-4, the complete variable domain reads ETGVTQSPTHLIKTRGQQVTLRCSSQSGHNTVSWYQQALGQGPQFIFQYYREEENGRGNFPPRFSGLQFPNYSSELNVNALELDDSALYLCASSLGGFTNEKLFFGSGTQLSVL.

The CDR3 DNA reads TGTGCCAGCCATTATCGCCGGGGGTCACCCCTCCACTTT. Amino acid sequence: CASHYRRGSPLHF. The rearrangement links TRBV27 to TRBJ1-6; perhaps TRBD1 as D (5 bases). The CDR3 contains 13 residues. Germline-derived CDR1 and CDR2 are MNHEY and SMNVEV (reference sequence). V was pared by 8 bases and J by 10 bases, with 15 bases between.

V is TRBV6-5 and J is TRBJ1-1; 10 nucleotides agree with TRBD1. J was trimmed by 3 bases and V by 6 bases; bases with no gene match: 4. The CDR3 has 14 residues. Germline CDR1 MNHEY, CDR2 SVGAGI. CDR3: CASSLDRGDTEAFF. In nucleotides, the CDR3 is TGTGCCAGCAGCCTGGACAGGGGGGACACTGAAGCTTTCTTT.

J is TRBJ2-2 and V is TRBV6-1; D remains unclear. The CDR3 loop spans 13 amino acids. Germline values: CDR1 MNHNS, CDR2 SASEGT. Trimming took 5 bases from V and 1 from J, leaving 5 bases between them. The CDR3 loop is CASSPVNTGELFF. The CDR3 nucleotides are TGTGCCAGCAGTCCTGTGAACACCGGGGAGCTGTTTTTT.

J is TRBJ1-6 and V is TRBV28, with D unclear. Trimming took 3 bases from V and 10 from J, leaving 19 bases between them. The CDR3 spans 16 residues. Germline CDR1 reads MDHEN; CDR2 reads SYDVKM. The CDR3 loop reads CASSFGMIGLGSPLHF. As DNA, the CDR3 is TGTGCCAGCAGTTTCGGAATGATAGGGCTTGGGTCACCCCTCCACTTT.